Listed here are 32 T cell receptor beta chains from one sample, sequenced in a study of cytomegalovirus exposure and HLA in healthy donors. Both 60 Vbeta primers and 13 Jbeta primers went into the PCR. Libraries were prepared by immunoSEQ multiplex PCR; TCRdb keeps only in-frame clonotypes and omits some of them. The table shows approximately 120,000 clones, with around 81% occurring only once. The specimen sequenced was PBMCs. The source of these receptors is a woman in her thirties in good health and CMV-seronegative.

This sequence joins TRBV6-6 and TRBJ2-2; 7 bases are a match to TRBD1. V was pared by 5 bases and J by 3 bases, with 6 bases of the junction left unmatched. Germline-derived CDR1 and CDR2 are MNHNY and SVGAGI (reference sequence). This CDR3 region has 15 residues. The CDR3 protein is CASSLGTVDTGELFF. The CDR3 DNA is TGTGCCAGCAGTCTGGGGACAGTTGACACCGGGGAGCTGTTTTTT.

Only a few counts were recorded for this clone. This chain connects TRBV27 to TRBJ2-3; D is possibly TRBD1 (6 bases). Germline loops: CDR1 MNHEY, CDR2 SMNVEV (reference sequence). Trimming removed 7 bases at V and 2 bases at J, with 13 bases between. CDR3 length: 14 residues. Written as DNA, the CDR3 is TGTGCCAGCAACCCCCAGGGGCCCACAGATACGCAGTATTTT. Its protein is CASNPQGPTDTQYF.

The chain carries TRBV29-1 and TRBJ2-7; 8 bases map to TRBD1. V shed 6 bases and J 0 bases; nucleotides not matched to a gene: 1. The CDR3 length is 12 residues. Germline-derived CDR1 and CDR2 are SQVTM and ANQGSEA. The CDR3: CSVGTGSYEQYF. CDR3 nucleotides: TGCAGCGTGGGGACAGGCTCCTACGAGCAGTACTTC.

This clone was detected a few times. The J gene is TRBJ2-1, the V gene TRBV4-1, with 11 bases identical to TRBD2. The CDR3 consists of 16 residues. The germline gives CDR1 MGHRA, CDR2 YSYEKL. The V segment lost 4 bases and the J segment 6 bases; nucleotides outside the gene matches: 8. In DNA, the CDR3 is TGCGCCAGCAGCCCCCTACCGACTAGCGGGATCAATGAGCAGTTCTTC. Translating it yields CASSPLPTSGINEQFF.

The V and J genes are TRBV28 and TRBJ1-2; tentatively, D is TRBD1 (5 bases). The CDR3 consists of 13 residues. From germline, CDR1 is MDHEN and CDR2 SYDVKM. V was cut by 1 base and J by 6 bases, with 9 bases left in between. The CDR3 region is CASSLFRGDGYTF. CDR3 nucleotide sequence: TGTGCCAGCAGTTTATTTCGGGGGGATGGCTACACCTTC.

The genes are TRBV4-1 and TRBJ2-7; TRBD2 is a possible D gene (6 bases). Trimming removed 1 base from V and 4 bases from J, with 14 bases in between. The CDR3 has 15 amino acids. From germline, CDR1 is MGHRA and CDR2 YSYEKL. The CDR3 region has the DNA TGCGCCAGCAGCCAAGTACGGGGGACCCCATACGAGCAGTACTTC. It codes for CASSQVRGTPYEQYF.

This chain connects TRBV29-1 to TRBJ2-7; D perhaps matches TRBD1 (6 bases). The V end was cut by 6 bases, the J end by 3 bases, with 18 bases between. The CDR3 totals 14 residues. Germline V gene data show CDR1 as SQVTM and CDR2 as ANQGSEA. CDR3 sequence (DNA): TGCAGCGTCCTGACAGGATCCCGCTACTACGAGCAGTACTTC. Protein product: CSVLTGSRYYEQYF.

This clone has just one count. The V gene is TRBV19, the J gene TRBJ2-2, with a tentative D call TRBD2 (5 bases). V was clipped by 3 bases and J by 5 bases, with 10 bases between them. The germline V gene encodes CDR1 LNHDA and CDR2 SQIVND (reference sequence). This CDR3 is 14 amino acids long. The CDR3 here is CASSIGMGTGELFF. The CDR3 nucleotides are TGTGCCAGTAGTATCGGGATGGGGACCGGGGAGCTGTTTTTT. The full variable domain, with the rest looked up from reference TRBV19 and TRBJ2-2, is DGGITQSPKYLFRKEGQNVTLSCEQNLNHDAMYWYRQDPGQGLRLIYYSQIVNDFQKGDIAEGYSVSREKKESFPLTVTSAQKNPTAFYLCASSIGMGTGELFFGEGSRLTVL.

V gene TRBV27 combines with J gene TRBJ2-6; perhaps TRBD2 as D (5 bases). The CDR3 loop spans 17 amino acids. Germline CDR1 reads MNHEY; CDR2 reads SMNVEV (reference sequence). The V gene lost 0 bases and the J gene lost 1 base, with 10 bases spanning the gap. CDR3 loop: CASSLSTWTSGANVLTF. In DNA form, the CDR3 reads TGTGCCAGCAGTTTATCCACGTGGACTTCTGGGGCCAACGTCCTGACTTTC.

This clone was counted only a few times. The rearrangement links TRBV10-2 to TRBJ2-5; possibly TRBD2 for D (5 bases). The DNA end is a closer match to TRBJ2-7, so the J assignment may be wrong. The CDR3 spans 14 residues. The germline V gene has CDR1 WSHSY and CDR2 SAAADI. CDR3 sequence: CASSESLASHEQYF. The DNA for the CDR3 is TGCGCCAGCAGTGAGTCGCTAGCTAGCCACGAGCAGTACTTC.

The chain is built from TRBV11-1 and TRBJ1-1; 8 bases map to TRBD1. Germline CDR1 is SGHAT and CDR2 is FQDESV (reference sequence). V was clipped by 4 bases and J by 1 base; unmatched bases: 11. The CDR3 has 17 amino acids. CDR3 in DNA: TGTGCCAGCAGCTACAGGGGGAATCCGACGCCGAACACTGAAGCTTTCTTT. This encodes CASSYRGNPTPNTEAFF.

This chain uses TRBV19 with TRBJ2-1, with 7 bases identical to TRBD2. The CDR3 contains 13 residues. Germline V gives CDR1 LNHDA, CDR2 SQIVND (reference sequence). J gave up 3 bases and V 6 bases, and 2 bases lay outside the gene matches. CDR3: CASSGRNYNEQFF. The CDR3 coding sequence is TGTGCCAGTAGCGGGAGGAACTACAATGAGCAGTTCTTC. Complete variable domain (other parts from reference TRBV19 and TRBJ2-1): DGGITQSPKYLFRKEGQNVTLSCEQNLNHDAMYWYRQDPGQGLRLIYYSQIVNDFQKGDIAEGYSVSREKKESFPLTVTSAQKNPTAFYLCASSGRNYNEQFFGPGTRLTVL.

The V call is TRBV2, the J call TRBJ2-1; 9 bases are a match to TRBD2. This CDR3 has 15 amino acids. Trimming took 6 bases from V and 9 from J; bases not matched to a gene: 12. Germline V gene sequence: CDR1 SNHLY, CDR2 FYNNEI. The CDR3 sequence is CASRALAGARGEQFF. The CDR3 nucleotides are TGTGCCAGCAGGGCACTAGCGGGCGCTCGCGGTGAGCAGTTCTTC.

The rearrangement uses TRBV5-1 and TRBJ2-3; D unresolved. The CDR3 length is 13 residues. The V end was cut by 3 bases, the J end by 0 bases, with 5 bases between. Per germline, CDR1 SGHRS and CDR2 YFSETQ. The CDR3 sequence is CASSSGSTDTQYF. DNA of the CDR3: TGCGCCAGCAGCTCCGGGAGCACAGATACGCAGTATTTT.

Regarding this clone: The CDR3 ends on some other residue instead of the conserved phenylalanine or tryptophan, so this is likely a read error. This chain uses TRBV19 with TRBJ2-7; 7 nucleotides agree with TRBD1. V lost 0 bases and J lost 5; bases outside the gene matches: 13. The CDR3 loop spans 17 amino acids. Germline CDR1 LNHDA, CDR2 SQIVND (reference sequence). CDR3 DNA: TGTGCCAGTAGTATAGAGGGGCTTCGACAGGGAGCGAACGAGCAGTACCTC. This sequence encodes CASSIEGLRQGANEQYL.

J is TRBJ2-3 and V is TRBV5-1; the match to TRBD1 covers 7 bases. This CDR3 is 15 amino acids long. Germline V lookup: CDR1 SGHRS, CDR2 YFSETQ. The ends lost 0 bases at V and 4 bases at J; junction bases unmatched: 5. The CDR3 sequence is CASSLADRAPDTQYF. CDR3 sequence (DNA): TGCGCCAGCAGCTTGGCCGACAGGGCCCCAGATACGCAGTATTTT.

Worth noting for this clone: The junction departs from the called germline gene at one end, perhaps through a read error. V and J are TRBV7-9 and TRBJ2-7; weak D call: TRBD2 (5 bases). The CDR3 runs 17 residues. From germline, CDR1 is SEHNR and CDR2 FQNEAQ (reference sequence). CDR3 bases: TGTTCCAGCAGCTTTACTAGTGGGAAATCTGGTCTAGACGAGCAGTACTTC. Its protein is CSSSFTSGKSGLDEQYF.

For the CDR3, the DNA is TGTGCCAGCAGCGTAGGCCTAGCGGGCCTTAACAATGAGCAGTTCTTC. As protein: CASSVGLAGLNNEQFF. The rearrangement links TRBV9 to TRBJ2-1, with 8 positions matching TRBD2. The V gene's germline CDR1 is SGDLS and CDR2 YYNGEE. The junction had 7 bases not matched to a gene; V was cut back by 0 bases and J by 5 bases. This CDR3 contains 16 residues.

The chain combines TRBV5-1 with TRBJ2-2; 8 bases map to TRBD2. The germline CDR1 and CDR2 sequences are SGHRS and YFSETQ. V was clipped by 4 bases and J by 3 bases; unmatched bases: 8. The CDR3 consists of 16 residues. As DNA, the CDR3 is TGCGCCAGCAGCCGGGCCGGGAGGGGGGACACCGGGGAGCTGTTTTTT. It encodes CASSRAGRGDTGELFF.

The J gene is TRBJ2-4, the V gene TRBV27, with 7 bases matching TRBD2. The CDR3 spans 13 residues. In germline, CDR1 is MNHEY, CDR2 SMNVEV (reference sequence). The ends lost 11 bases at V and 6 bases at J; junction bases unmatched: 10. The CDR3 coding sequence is TGTGCCGTCCGGGCTAGCGGTGTAAACATTCAGTACTTC. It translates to CAVRASGVNIQYF.

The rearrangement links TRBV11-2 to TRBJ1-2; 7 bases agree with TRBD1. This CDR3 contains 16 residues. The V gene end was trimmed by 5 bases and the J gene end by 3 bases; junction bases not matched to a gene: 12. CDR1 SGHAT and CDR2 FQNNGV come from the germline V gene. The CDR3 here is CASSARSGTVHYGYTF. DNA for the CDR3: TGTGCCAGCAGCGCCAGATCCGGGACAGTACACTATGGCTACACCTTC.

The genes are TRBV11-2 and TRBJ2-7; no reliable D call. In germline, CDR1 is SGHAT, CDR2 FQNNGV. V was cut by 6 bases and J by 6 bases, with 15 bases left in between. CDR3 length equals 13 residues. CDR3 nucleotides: TGTGCCAGCAGAAGGTTAGCCCAAGGCGAGCAGTACTTC. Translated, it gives CASRRLAQGEQYF.

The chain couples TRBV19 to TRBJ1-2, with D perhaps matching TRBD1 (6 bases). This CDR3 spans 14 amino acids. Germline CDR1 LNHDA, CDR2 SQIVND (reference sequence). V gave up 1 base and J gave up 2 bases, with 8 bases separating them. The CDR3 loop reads CASSIVDSNYGYTF. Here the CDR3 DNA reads TGTGCCAGTAGTATAGTGGACAGCAACTATGGCTACACCTTC.

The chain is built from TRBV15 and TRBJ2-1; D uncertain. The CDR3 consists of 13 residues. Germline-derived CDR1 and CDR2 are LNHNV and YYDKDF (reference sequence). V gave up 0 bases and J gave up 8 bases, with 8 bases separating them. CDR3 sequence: CATSRDPTYEQFF. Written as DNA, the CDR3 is TGTGCCACCAGCAGAGACCCTACCTATGAGCAGTTCTTC.

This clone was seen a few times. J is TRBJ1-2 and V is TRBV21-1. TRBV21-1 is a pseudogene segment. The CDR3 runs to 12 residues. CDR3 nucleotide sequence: TGTGCCAGCAGGGGACTGAACTATGGCTACACCTTC. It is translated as CASRGLNYGYTF.

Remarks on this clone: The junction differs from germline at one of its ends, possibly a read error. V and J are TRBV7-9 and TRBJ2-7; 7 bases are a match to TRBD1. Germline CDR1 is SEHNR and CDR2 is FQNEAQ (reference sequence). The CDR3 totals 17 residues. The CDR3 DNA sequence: TGTTCCAGCAGCTTAGGTTCTCCCGGACAGGTTTCCTACGAGCAGTACTTC. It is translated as CSSSLGSPGQVSYEQYF. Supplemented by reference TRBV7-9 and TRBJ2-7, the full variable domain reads DTGVSQNPRHKITKRGQNVTFRCDPISEHNRLYWYRQTLGQGPEFLTYFQNEAQLEKSRLLSDRFSAERPKGSFSTLEIQRTEQGDSAMYLCSSSLGSPGQVSYEQYFGPGTRLTVT.

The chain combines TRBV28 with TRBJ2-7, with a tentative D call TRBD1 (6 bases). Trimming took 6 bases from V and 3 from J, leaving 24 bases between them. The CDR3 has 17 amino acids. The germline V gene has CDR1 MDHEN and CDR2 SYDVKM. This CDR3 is CASRTGTLGPLDYEQYF. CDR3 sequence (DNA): TGTGCCAGCAGGACCGGGACACTCGGCCCCCTCGACTACGAGCAGTACTTC.

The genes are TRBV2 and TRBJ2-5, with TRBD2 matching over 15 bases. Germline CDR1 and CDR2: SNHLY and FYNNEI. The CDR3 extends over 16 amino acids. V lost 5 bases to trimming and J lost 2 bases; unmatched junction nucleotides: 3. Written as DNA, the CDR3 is TGTGCCAGCAGTTCGGGACTAGCGGGAGGACAAGAGACCCAGTACTTC. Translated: CASSSGLAGGQETQYF.

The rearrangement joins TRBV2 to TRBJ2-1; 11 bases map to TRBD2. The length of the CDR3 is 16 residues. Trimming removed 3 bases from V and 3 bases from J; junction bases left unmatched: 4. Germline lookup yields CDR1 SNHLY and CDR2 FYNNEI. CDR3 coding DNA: TGTGCCAGCAGTGACCGGGGACTAGCGGTCTACAATGAGCAGTTCTTC. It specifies CASSDRGLAVYNEQFF.

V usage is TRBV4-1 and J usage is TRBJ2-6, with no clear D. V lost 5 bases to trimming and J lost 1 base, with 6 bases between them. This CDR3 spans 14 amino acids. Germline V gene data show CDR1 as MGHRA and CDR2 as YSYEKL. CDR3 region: CASSARSGANVLTF. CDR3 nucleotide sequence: TGCGCCAGCAGCGCGCGGTCTGGGGCCAACGTCCTGACTTTC.

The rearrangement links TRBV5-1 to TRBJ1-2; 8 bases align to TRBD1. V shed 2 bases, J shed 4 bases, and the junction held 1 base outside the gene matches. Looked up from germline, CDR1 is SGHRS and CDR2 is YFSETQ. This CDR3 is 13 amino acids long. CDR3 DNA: TGCGCCAGCAGCTTCGGACAGGGCTATGGCTACACCTTC. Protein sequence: CASSFGQGYGYTF.

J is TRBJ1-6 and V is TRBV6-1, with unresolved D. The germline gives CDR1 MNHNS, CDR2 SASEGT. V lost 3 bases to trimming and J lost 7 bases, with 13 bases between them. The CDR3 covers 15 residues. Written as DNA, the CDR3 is TGTGCCAGCAGTGAGGTTAAGGGCGGGAATTCACCCCTCCACTTT. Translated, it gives CASSEVKGGNSPLHF.